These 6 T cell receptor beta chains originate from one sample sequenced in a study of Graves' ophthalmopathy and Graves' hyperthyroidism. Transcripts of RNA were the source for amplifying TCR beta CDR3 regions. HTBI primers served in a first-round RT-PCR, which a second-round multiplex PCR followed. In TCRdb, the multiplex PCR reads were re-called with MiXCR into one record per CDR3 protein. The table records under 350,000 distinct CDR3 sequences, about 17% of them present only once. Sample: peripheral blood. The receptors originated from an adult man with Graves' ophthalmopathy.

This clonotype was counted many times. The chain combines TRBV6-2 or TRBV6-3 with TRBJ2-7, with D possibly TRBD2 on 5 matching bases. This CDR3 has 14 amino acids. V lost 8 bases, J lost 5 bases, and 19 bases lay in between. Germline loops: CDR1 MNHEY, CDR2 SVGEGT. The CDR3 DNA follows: TGTGCCAGCGGCCCATCACGGGGTTCTAACGAGCAGTACTTC. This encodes CASGPSRGSNEQYF.

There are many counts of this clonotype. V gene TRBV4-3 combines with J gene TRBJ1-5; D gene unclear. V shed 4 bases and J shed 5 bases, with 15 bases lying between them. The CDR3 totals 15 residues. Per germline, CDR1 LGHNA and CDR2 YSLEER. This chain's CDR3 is CASSRARGMDQPQHF. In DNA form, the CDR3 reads TGCGCCAGCAGCCGGGCCAGAGGGATGGATCAGCCCCAGCATTTT.

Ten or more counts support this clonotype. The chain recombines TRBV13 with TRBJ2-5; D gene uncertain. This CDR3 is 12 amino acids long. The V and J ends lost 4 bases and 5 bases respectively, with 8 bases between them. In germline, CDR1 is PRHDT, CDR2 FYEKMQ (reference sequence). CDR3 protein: CASSSLDETQYF. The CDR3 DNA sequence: TGTGCCAGCAGCTCCCTTGATGAGACCCAGTACTTC.

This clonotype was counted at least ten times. Written as DNA, the CDR3 is TGTGCCAGCAGTGAAAGGGCCCCAACTGAAGCTTTCTTT. It translates to CASSERAPTEAFF. The V gene is TRBV6-1, the J gene TRBJ1-1; D ambiguous. CDR1 and CDR2 (germline): MNHNS, SASEGT. The CDR3 runs 13 residues. V lost 2 bases and J 5 bases, leaving 9 bases between the germline ends.

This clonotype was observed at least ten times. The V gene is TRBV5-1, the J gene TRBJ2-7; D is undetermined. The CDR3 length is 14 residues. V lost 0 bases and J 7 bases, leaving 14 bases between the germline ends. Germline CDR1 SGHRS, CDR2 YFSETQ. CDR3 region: CASSLEGRPREQYF. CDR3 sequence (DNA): TGCGCCAGCAGCTTGGAGGGCAGGCCTAGGGAGCAGTACTTC.

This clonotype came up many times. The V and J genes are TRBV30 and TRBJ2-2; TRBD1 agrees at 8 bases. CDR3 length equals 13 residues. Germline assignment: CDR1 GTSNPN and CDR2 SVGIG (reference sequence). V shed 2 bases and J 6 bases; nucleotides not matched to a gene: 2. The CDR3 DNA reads TGTGCCTGGAGTTTGACAGGGGCCGGGGAGCTGTTTTTT. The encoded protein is CAWSLTGAGELFF. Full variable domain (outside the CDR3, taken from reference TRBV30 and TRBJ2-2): SQTIHQWPATLVQPVGSPLSLECTVEGTSNPNLYWYRQAAGRGLQLLFYSVGIGQISSEVPQNLSASRPQDRQFILSSKKLLLSDSGFYLCAWSLTGAGELFFGEGSRLTVL.